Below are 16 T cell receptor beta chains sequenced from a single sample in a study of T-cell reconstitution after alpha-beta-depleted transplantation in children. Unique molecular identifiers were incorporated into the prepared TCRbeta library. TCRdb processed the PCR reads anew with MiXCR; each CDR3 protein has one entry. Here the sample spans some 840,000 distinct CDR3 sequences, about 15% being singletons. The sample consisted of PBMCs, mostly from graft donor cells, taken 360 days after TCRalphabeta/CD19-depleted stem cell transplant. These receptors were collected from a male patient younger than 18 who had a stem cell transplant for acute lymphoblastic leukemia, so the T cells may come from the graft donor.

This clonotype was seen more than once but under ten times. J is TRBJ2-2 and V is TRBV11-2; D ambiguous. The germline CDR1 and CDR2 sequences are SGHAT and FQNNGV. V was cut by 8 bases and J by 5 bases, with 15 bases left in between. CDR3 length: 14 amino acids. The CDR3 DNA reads TGTGCCAGCCTGGCCCTGGCTGGGACCGGGGAGCTGTTTTTT. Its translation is CASLALAGTGELFF.

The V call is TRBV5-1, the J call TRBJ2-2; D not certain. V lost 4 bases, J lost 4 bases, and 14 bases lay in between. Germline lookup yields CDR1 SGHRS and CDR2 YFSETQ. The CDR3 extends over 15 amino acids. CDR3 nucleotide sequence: TGCGCCAGCAGCCCACTTGATTTGACCACCGGGGAGCTGTTTTTT. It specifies CASSPLDLTTGELFF.

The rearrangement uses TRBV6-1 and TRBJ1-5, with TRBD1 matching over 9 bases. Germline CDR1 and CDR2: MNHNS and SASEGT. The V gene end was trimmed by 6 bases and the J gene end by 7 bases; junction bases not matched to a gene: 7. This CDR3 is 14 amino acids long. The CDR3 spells CASSLGTGRQPQHF. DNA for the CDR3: TGTGCCAGCAGCCTTGGGACAGGGAGACAGCCCCAGCATTTT.

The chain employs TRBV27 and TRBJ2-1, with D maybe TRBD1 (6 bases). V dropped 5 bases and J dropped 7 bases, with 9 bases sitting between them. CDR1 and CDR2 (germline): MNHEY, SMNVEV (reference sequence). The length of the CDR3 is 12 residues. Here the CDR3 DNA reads TGTGCCAGCAGTGCGACAGGAAATGAGCAGTTCTTC. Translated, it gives CASSATGNEQFF.

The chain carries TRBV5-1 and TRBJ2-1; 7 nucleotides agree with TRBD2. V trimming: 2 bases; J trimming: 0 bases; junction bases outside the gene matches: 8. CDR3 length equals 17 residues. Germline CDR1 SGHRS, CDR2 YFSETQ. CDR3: CASSFELALSSYNEQFF. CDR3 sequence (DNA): TGCGCCAGCAGCTTCGAACTAGCGCTGAGCTCCTACAATGAGCAGTTCTTC.

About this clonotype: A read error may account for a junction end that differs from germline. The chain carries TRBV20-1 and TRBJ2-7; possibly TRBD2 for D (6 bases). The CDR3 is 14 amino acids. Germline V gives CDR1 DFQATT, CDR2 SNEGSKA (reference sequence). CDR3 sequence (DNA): TGCAGTGCTCAGCTCCGGACTAAACGATACGGGCAGTACTTC. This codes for CSAQLRTKRYGQYF.

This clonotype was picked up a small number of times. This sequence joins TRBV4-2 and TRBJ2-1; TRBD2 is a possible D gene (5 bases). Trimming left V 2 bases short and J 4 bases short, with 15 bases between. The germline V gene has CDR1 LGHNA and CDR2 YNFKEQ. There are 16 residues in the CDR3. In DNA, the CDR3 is TGTGCCAGCAGCCAATATTTAGCGAGAGAGTACAATGAGCAGTTCTTC. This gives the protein CASSQYLAREYNEQFF.

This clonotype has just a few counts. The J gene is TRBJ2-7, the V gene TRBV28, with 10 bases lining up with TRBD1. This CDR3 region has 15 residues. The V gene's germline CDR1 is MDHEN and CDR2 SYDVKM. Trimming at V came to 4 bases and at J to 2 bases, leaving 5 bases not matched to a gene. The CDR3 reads CASSSPGTGAYEQYF. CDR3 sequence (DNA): TGTGCCAGCAGTTCCCCCGGGACAGGGGCCTACGAGCAGTACTTC.

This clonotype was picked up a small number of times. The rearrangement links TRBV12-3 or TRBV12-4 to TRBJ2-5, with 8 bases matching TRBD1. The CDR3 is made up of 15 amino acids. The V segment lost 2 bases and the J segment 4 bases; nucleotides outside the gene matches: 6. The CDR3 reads CASSLHTGGGETQYF. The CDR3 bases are TGTGCCAGCAGTTTACATACAGGGGGAGGAGAGACCCAGTACTTC.

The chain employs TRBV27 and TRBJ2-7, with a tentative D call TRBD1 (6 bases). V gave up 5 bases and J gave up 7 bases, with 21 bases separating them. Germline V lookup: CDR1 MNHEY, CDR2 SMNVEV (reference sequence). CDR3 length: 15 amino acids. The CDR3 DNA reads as TGTGCCAGCAGTCCGAAGCGCAGGGGTAAGGGAGAGCAGTACTTC. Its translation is CASSPKRRGKGEQYF.

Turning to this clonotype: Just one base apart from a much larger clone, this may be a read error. This chain's CDR3 is CCARDAGGAYNEQFF. CDR3 sequence (DNA): TGCTGTGCTAGAGATGCGGGAGGGGCCTACAATGAGCAGTTCTTC. This rearrangement joins TRBV20-1 to TRBJ2-1; 9 bases agree with TRBD2. CDR1 and CDR2 (germline): DFQATT, SNEGSKA (reference sequence). The CDR3 has 15 amino acids.

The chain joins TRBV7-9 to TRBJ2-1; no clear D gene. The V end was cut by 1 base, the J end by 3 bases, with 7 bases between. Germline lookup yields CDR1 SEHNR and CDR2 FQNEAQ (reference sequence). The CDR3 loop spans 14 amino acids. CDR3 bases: TGTGCCAGCAGCTTAGAGGGTCACTACAATGAGCAGTTCTTC. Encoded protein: CASSLEGHYNEQFF.

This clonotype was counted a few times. CDR3 bases: TGTGCCAGCAGCGCTGGGACTAGCGGGAGCTCCCGGCACTACAATGAGCAGTTCTTC. Amino acid sequence: CASSAGTSGSSRHYNEQFF. The V and J genes are TRBV9 and TRBJ2-1; TRBD2 agrees at 14 bases. CDR3 length: 19 residues. J lost 3 bases, V lost 3 bases, and 11 bases had no gene match. Germline assignment: CDR1 SGDLS and CDR2 YYNGEE.

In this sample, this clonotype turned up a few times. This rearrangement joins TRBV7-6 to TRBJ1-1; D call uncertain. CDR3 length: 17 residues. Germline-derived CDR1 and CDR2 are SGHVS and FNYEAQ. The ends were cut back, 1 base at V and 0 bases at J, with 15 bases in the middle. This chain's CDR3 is CASSLGAPAALNTEAFF. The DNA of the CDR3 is TGTGCCAGCAGCTTAGGGGCCCCGGCAGCTCTGAACACTGAAGCTTTCTTT.

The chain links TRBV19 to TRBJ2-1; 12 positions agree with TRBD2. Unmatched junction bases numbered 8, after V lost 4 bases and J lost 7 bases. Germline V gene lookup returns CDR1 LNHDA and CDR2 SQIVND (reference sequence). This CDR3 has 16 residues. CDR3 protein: CASSTTTSGRTNEQFF. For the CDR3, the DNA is TGTGCCAGTAGTACCACGACTAGCGGGAGAACGAATGAGCAGTTCTTC.

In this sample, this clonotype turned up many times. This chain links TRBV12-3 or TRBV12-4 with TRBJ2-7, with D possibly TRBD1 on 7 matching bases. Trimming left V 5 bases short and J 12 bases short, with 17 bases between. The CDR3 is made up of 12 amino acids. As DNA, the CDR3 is TGTGCCAGCAGTCCAGGGGGGAAAGTGGCGTACTTC. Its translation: CASSPGGKVAYF.